The next 2 T cell receptor beta chains were all read from a single sample in a study of OX40 agonist ivuxolimab in advanced cancers. TCRdb keeps only in-frame clones here, not all; method: immunoSEQ multiplex PCR. In the table there are 1,800 or so clones, around 79% of which are singletons. Sequencing was performed on CD4+ or CD8+ T cells sorted from blood, taken in a trial of the OX40 agonist ivuxolimab. The receptors shown here come from an adult with an advanced solid tumor such as melanoma, head and neck, liver or kidney cancer.

The V gene is TRBV7-9, the J gene TRBJ1-2, with unresolved D. The CDR3 loop spans 15 amino acids. Trimming stripped 2 bases from V and 8 bases from J, with 18 bases between. Germline V CDR1 and CDR2: SEHNR, FQNEAQ (reference sequence). CDR3 DNA: TGTGCCAGCAGCTTATCTCTCTTGGGTGATTGGGGCTACACCTTC. This translates into CASSLSLLGDWGYTF.

Here the CDR3 DNA reads TGCGCCAGCAATGACGGGGGAAATTCACCCCTCCACTTT. Amino acids: CASNDGGNSPLHF. V gene TRBV5-1 combines with J gene TRBJ1-6; the D gene is possibly TRBD1 (5 bases). Trimming took off 6 bases at V and 7 bases at J, with 11 bases between the two ends. Germline lookup yields CDR1 SGHRS and CDR2 YFSETQ. The CDR3 totals 13 residues.